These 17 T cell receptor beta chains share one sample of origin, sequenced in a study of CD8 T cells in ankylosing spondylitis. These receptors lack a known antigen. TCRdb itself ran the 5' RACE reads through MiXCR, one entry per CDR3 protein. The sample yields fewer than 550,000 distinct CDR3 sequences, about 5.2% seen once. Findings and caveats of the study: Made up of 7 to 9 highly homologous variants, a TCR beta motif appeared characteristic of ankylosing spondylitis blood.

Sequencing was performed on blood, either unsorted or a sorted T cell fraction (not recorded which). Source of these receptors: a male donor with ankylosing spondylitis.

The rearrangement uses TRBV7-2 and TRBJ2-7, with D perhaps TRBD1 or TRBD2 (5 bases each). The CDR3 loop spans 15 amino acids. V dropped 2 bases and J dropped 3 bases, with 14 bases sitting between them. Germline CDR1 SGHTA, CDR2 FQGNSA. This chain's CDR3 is CASSLRGEKVYEQYF. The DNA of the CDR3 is TGTGCCAGCAGCTTAAGAGGGGAGAAGGTCTACGAGCAGTACTTC.

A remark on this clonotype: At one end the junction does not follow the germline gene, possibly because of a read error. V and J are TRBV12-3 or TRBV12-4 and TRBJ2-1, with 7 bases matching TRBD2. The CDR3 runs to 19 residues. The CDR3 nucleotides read TGTGCCATCAGTTCCCTCCGCGCCTCGGCGGGAGTTACCTACAATGAGCAGTTCTTC. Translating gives CAISSLRASAGVTYNEQFF.

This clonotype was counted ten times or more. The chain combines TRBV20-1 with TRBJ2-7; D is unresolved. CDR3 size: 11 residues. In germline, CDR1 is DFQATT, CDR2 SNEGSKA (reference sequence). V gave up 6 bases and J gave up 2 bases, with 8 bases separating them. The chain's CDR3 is CSAGYTYEQYF. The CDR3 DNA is TGCAGTGCGGGCTATACCTACGAGCAGTACTTC.

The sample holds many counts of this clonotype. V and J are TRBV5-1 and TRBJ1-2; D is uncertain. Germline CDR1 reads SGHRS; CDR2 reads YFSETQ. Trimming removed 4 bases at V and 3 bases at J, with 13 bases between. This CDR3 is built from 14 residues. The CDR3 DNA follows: TGCGCCAGCAGCGGTGTCCCGGAGGACTATGGCTACACCTTC. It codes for CASSGVPEDYGYTF.

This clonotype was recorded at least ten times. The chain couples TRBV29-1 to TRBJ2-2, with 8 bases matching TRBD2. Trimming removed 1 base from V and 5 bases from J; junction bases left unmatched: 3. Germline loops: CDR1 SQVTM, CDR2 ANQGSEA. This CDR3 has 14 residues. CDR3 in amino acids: CSVEGSGGTGELFF. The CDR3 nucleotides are TGCAGCGTTGAAGGAAGCGGGGGTACCGGGGAGCTGTTTTTT.

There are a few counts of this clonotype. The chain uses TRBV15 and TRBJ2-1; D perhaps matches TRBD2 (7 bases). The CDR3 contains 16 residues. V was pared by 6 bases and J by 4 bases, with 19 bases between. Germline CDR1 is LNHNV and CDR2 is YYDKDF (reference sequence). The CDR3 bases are TGTGCCACCAGACCCGGTGGAGGGGGGGCATACAATGAGCAGTTCTTC. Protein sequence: CATRPGGGGAYNEQFF.

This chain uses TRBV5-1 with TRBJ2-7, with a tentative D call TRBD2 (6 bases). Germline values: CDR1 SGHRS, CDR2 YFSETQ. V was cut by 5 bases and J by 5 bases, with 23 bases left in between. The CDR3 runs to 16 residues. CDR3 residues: CASSLWGRGTANEQYF. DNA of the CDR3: TGCGCCAGCAGTTTATGGGGCCGGGGGACCGCCAACGAGCAGTACTTC.

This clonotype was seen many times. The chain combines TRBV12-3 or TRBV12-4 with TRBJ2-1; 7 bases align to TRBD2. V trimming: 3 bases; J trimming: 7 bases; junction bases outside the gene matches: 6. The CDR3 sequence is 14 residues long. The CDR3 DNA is TGTGCCAGCAGTTTGAGGCAGGGAGGGAATGAGCAGTTCTTC. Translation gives CASSLRQGGNEQFF.

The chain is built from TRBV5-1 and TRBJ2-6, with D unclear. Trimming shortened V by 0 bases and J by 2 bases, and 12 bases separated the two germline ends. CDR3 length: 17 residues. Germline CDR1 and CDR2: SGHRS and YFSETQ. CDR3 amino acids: CASSLARVSTGANVLTF. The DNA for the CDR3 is TGCGCCAGCAGCTTGGCTAGGGTTTCTACTGGGGCCAACGTCCTGACTTTC.

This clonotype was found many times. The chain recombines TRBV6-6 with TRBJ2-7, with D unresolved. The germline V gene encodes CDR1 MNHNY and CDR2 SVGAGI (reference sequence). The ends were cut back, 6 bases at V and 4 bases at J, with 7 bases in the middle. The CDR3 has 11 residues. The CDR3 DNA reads TGTGCCAGCAGGGTTACTTACGAGCAGTACTTC. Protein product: CASRVTYEQYF.

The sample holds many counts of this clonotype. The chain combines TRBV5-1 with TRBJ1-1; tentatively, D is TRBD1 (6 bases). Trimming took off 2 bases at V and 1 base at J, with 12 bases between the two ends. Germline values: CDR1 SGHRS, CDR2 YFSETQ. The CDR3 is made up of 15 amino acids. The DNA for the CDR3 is TGCGCCAGCAGCTTCGCCCCAGGGGCGAACACTGAAGCTTTCTTT. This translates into CASSFAPGANTEAFF.

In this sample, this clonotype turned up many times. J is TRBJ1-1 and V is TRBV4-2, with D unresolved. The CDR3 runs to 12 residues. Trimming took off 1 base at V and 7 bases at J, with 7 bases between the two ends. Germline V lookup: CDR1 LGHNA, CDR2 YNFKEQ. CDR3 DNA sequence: TGTGCCAGCAGCCAAGTAGGGAATGAAGCTTTCTTT. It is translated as CASSQVGNEAFF.

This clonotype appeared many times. DNA for the CDR3: TGCAGCGTTGATTCGGGGGAAGCTTTCTTT. Translating gives CSVDSGEAFF. The rearrangement links TRBV29-1 to TRBJ1-1; D not certain. V lost 3 bases to trimming and J lost 8 bases, with 7 bases between them. Germline-derived CDR1 and CDR2 are SQVTM and ANQGSEA. The CDR3 has 10 residues.

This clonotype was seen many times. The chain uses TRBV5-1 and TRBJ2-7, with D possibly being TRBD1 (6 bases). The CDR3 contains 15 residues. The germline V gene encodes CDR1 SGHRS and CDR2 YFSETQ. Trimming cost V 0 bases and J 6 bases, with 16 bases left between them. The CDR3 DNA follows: TGCGCCAGCAGCTTGGAGCCCTCAGGGGTGGTCGAGCAGTACTTC. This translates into CASSLEPSGVVEQYF.

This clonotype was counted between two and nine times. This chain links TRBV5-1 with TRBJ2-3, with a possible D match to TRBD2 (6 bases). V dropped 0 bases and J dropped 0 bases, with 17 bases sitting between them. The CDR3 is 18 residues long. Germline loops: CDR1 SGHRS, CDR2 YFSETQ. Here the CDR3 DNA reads TGCGCCAGCAGCTTGGCCGGAGGCGGGACCTATAGCACAGATACGCAGTATTTT. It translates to CASSLAGGGTYSTDTQYF.

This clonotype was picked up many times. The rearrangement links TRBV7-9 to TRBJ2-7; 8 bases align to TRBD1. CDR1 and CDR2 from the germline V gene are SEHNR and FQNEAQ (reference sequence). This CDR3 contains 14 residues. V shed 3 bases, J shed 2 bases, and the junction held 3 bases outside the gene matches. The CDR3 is CASSFRQGPYEQYF. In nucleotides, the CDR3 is TGTGCCAGCAGCTTCAGACAGGGGCCCTACGAGCAGTACTTC.

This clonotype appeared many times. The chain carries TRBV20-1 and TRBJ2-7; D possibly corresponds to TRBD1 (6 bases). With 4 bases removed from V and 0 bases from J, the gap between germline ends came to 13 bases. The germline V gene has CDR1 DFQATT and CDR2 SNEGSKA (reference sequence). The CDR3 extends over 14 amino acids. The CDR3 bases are TGCAGTGCTAACAGGGATTCGAGCTCCTACGAGCAGTACTTC. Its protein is CSANRDSSSYEQYF.